This T cell receptor beta chain was captured by sequencing in a study of identical twins (dated by TCRdb to about 2016). In terms of the full investigation: The study deep-sequenced TCR alpha and beta repertoires from monozygotic twins, unrelated adults of various ages and cord blood to test whether fetal clonotypes persist. To rule out contamination, the twin experiments were replicated at different times with different library preparation protocols. Here is what the overall study found, with its caveats: Zero-insertion analyses could be partly confounded by invariant T cells such as MAIT and iNKT, though diverse VJ usage argued against such confounding for most clonotypes. Because the same donors could not be followed over many years, the conclusions depended on cross-sectional statistical analysis. Fewer insertions were carried by abundant cord blood beta clonotypes, a similar but weaker trend appeared in young adult naive repertoires, and no such trend appeared in memory repertoires. In beta out-of-frame sequences, excess twin sharing was weaker, because having fewer shared sequences lowered the signal-to-noise ratio. In monozygotic twins, out-of-frame TCR alpha sharing was systematically underestimated by recombination models, although the models agreed with sharing between unrelated individuals. Compared with coincidental sharing between unrelated individuals, out-of-frame TCR alpha sequences shared between twins had an excess of sequences with low generation probability.

The protocol used for the library was 5' RACE. The reads were generated on an Illumina HiSeq 2000. A universal primer binding site was added through template switching, and the final cDNA carried a unique molecular identifier so that TCR cDNA molecules could be counted accurately. Specific primers in the conserved constant-segment region were used to synthesize first-strand cDNA for TCR alpha and beta chains. To control for contamination, every cDNA library carried two barcodes: a SMART-Mk sample barcode plus Illumina barcodes. TruSeq adapter sequences along with Illumina sample barcodes were introduced in two successive PCR steps. TCR alpha and beta cDNA libraries were sequenced on the Illumina HiSeq platform with custom primers. The study's own analysis went as follows. MiGEC processed the raw reads to extract unique molecular identifiers, while MiXCR was used to determine the CDR3 positions. For each individual, recombination models were inferred using an EM algorithm with the repgenHMM and IGoR tools. The tcR package in R was used for shared clonotype analysis, with sharing normalized by the product of cloneset sizes. To study raw recombination without the effects of thymic and clonal selection, out-of-frame nonproductive sequences were analyzed. The raw public reads went through TCRdb reprocessing: fastp at Q25, MiXCR clone calling, in-frame beta chains kept. Here each entry gathers all rows of one CDR3 protein and keeps the most common genes and DNA. In this record, the V and J calls reflect TCRdb's handling and not the investigators' own analysis. This sample is represented by about 460,000 distinct CDR3 sequences; 14% of them were singletons. The ten largest make up approximately 0.52% of the sample.

All donors were healthy Caucasians. The twin cohort consisted of three pairs of female monozygotic twins, all aged roughly 18 to 29 years. CD4+ and CD8+ T cell populations were isolated with positive isolation kits from Invitrogen. In this sample, this clonotype turned up a few times. What this receptor recognizes is not known. No much larger clonotype is one base removed from it; base qualities were not supplied. Sequences LGHDT (CDR1) and YNNKEL (CDR2) are obtained from the germline V gene (reference sequence). The germline ends are 8 bases apart after V is trimmed by 3 bases and J by 2 bases. The CDR3 has 13 amino acids, counting the end cysteine and phenylalanine. The only DNA kept is the CDR3, 39 bases in frame from the first base. The same sample was also used in a study of yellow fever vaccine responses in identical twins. Taken from the second paper: According to the authors, the vaccine-induced T cell response in identical twins seemed to be partly convergent and partly specific to each individual. In the study, vaccine-responding T cell clones were precisely tracked in identical twins.

The specimen sequenced was CD4+ T cells sorted from blood. Recombination joined TRBV3-1 with TRBJ2-7; the D gene is unclear. The sequence was collected from a young woman in good health. The bases read TGTGCCAGCAGCCACTTGGGTACCTACGAGCAGTACTTC. This sequence encodes CASSHLGTYEQYF.